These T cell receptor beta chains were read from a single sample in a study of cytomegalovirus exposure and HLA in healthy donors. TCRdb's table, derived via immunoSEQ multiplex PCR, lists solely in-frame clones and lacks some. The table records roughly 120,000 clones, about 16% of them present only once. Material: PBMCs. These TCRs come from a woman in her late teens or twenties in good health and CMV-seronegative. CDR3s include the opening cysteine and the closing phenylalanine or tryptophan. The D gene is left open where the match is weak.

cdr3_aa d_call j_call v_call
CASSPGGGPRGNQPQHF - TRBJ1-5 TRBV18
CASSSYRLAGLNEQYF TRBD2 TRBJ2-7 TRBV7-2
CASSLDRIRYGYTF - TRBJ1-2 TRBV5-1
CAGSASSYNEQFF - TRBJ2-1 TRBV10-1
CASSGWGRTGEAFF TRBD1 TRBJ1-1 TRBV27
CASSSLTGGYTEAFF TRBD1 TRBJ1-1 TRBV28
CASRFSGGSGNTIYF TRBD1 TRBJ1-3 TRBV5-6
CASSLTVGRDGYTF - TRBJ1-2 TRBV28
CASSRRTGGNTEAFF - TRBJ1-1 TRBV5-1
CSVVVTGGEETQYF TRBD1 TRBJ2-5 TRBV29-1
CASSISGGAYGTQYF TRBD2 TRBJ2-3 TRBV19
CAWSQGQGHGYTF TRBD1 TRBJ1-2 TRBV30
CASSGLKGVGSRYSNQPQHF - TRBJ1-5 TRBV6-1
CASSLPPRQGALNEQFF TRBD1 TRBJ2-1 TRBV5-4